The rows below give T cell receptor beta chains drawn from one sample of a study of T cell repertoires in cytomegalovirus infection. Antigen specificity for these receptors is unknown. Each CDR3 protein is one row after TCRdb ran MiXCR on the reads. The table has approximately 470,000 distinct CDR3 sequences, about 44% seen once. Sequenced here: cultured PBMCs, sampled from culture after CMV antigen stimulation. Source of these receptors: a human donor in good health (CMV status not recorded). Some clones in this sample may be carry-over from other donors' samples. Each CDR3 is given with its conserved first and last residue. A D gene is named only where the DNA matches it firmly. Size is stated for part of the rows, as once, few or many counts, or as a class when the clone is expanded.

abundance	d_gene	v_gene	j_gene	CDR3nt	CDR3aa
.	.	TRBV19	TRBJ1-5	TGTGCCACCCGGGACGGAGATCAGCCCCAGCATTTT	CATRDGDQPQHF
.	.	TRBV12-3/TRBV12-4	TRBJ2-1	TGTGCCAGCAGGATCGGGGGGCACGATGAGCAGTTCTTC	CASRIGGHDEQFF
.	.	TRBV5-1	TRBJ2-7	TGCGCCAGCAGCTTGTTCAGGGGCGCTCATTACGAGCAGTACTTC	CASSLFRGAHYEQYF
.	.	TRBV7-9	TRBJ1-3	TGTGCCAGCAGCTCCCGGGACGACTCTGGAAACACCATATATTTT	CASSSRDDSGNTIYF
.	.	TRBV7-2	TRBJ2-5	TGTGCCAGCAGCTACAGGGTTATGGGCCAAGAGACCCAGTACTTC	CASSYRVMGQETQYF
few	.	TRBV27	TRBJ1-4	TGTGCCAGCAGTTTTCGGTCGAGGGAAAAACTGTTTTTT	CASSFRSREKLFF
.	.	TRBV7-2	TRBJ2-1	TGTGCCAGCAGCACCAGAGAAACTAGCACCCGTGACAATGAGCAGTTCTTC	CASSTRETSTRDNEQFF
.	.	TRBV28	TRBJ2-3	TGTGCCAGCAGTCTCACCCCCCCGCTGCTAGCGAGGACAGATACGCAGTATTTT	CASSLTPPLLARTDTQYF
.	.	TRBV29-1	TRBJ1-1	TGCAGCGTTGAAGATTGGCTCATAGGGGTGCTGACTGAAGCTTTCTTT	CSVEDWLIGVLTEAFF
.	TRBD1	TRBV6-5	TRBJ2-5	TGTGCCAGCAAGACAGGGGCACGGGAGACCCAGTACTTC	CASKTGARETQYF
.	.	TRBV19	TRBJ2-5	TGTGCCAGTAGTATATCCGGCGCAGGGCACGAGACCCAGTACTTC	CASSISGAGHETQYF
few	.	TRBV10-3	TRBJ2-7	TGTGCCATCAGTGAAGGGGGGAGCTCCTACGAGCAGTACTTC	CAISEGGSSYEQYF
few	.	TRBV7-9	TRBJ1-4	TGTGCCAGCAGCTCGCCCAGGCAGCCGGATCGTCTGTTTTTT	CASSSPRQPDRLFF
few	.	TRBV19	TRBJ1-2	TGTGCCAGTAGTATAGTCCTACGGACCCAGGGCGGTGGCTACACCTTC	CASSIVLRTQGGGYTF
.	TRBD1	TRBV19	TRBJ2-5	TGTGCCAGTACCGTCACAGGGGGAGAGACCCAGTACTTC	CASTVTGGETQYF
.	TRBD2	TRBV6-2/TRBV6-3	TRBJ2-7	TGTGCCAGCAGGACTAGCGGGAGTTACGAGCAGTACTTC	CASRTSGSYEQYF
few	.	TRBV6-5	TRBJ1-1	TGTGCCAGCAGTTACTCCCCTCAATTTAGGCACACTGAAGCTTTCTTT	CASSYSPQFRHTEAFF
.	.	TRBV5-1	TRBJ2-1	TGCGCCAGCAGGAATTTATCAGGGGGGAGAGAGCAGTTCTTC	CASRNLSGGREQFF
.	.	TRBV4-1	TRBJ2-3	TGCGCCAGCAGCCAAAGTCCCTTGACAGATACGCAGTATTTT	CASSQSPLTDTQYF
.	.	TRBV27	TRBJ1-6	TGTGCCAGCAGTTTCGGGGGTAGGAGGGATAATTCACCCCTCCACTTT	CASSFGGRRDNSPLHF
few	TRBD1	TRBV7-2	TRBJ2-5	TGTGCCAGCAGCTTTCACAGGGGGCGCCTCTCGACCCAGTACTTC	CASSFHRGRLSTQYF
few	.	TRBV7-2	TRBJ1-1	TGTGCCAGCAGTCCTATCGGTGAGATTGAAGCTTTCTTT	CASSPIGEIEAFF
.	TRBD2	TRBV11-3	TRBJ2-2	TGTGCCAGCAGCTCCCTAGCGGGAGGGGTCACCGGGGAGCTGTTTTTT	CASSSLAGGVTGELFF
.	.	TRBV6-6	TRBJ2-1	TGTGCCAGCAGTTACGGGGGGACAGTCGGCAATGAGCAGTTCTTC	CASSYGGTVGNEQFF
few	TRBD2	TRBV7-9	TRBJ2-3	TGTGCCAGCAGCCCCTGGACTAGCGGTAGTGATACGCAGTATTTT	CASSPWTSGSDTQYF
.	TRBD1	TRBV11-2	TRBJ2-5	TGTGCCAGCAGCTTGGGGACGACAGGGGGCTCGACGGAGACCCAGTACTTC	CASSLGTTGGSTETQYF
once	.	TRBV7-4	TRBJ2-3	TGTGCCAGCAGCTTAGACCCCCGACCCACAGATACGCAGTATTTT	CASSLDPRPTDTQYF
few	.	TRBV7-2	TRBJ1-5	TGTGCCAGCAGCTTAGGGGGTGGGAGCCCCCAGCATTTT	CASSLGGGSPQHF
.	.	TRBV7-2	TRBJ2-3	TGTGCCAGCAGCTCCCAAGTACTGTGGGAAACAGATACGCAGTATTTT	CASSSQVLWETDTQYF
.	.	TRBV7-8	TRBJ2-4	TGTGCCAGCAGCTTAGAAGGGGTAGCTTGGAGCATTCAGTACTTC	CASSLEGVAWSIQYF
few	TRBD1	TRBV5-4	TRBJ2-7	TGTGCCAGCAGCCGCATGACAGGGGTGAGCTACGAGCAGTACTTC	CASSRMTGVSYEQYF
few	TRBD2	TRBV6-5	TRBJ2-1	TGTGCCAGCAGTCCAACGCTAGCGGGGGCCCTTGATGAGCAGTTCTTC	CASSPTLAGALDEQFF
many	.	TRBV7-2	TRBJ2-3	TGTGCCAGCAGCGAAACTAGCACAGATACGCAGTATTTT	CASSETSTDTQYF
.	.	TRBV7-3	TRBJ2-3	TGTGCCAGCACCACGGTCGGGGCGGAGAACACAGATACGCAGTATTTT	CASTTVGAENTDTQYF
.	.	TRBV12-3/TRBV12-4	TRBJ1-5	TGTGCCAGCAGGGAACGACACATCCCCAATCAGCCCCAGCATTTT	CASRERHIPNQPQHF
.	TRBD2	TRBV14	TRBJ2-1	TGTGCCAGCAGCCATCACATCAGCGGGAAGGTTTACAATGAGCAGTTCTTC	CASSHHISGKVYNEQFF
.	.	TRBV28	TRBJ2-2	TGTGCCAGCAGTTTTTTCAGGGGACGGGAGCTGTTTTTT	CASSFFRGRELFF
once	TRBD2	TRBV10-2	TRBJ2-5	TGCGCCAGCAGTGAGGCGGGAGGGTCTCAGACCCAGTACTTC	CASSEAGGSQTQYF
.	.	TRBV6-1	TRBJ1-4	TGTGCCAGCAGGACTACAACAGTTAGGGCTAATGAAAAACTGTTTTTT	CASRTTTVRANEKLFF